This T cell receptor (beta chain) emerged from a study of cytomegalovirus exposure and HLA in healthy donors (dated by TCRdb to 2015 to 2018). With regard to the full study: According to an earlier analysis of a few hundred of the donors, about 179 million T cells yielded over 90 million unique TCR beta sequences and approximately 280 Gb of sequence data. The study was designed to test whether signatures of past pathogen exposure could be identified by cataloging public T cell receptors. An earlier analysis of approximately 580 of the donors used high-throughput TCR beta sequencing to judge whether each TCR beta V gene segment behaved as functional or pseudogenic. Of the approximately 400 genotyped donors, over 70% fell in the genetic ancestry cluster associated with self-reported Caucasian donors. High-throughput TCR immunosequencing, statistical association of individual TCRs with disease status, and machine learning were combined to predict cytomegalovirus infection status. Because of strong linkage in the cohort, 4 to 6 DR-DQ haplotypes were treated as single units for association and clustering. Genome-wide SNP genotypes for about 60% of the roughly 700 donors were used in a later genetic analysis, which treated that subset as a discovery cohort. The T cell repertoires of 700 or so subjects were profiled by immunosequencing and related to cytomegalovirus serostatus. Class I and class II HLA loci were covered by the typing at four-digit resolution. Typing coverage varied by locus: roughly 629-640 donors for A, B, C, DRB1 and DQB1; some 520 for DQA1; about 600 for DPA1; more than 450 for DPB1. A later analysis re-analyzed previously published TCR beta repertoires from about 730 donors and added high-resolution HLA genotyping to study TCR occurrence patterns. Donor age, sex, ethnicity and CMV serostatus were compiled together with the repertoire data. Rather than drawing on any new phenotypic data, the later analysis identified candidate immune exposures from TCR beta sequences and the way those sequences occurred across donors. In addition to the first cohort of several hundred subjects, a separate validation cohort of 100 to 150 different subjects was used. Among 398 genotyped donors of the cohort, an average of 235,054 unique TCR beta nucleotide sequences were sequenced per donor, 15% to 20% of them non-productive. All discovery cohort repertoires had been generated on a single sequencing platform. Roughly 300 gigabases of sequencing data and around 85 million unique TCR sequences made up an early release that covered about 640 HLA-typed donors. Overall results and qualifications from the work: Linkage disequilibrium might explain the correlated functional status among segregating V segments, but an unknown experimental factor could not be ruled out. A further reported finding was that TCR beta sequences accurately predicted the HLA-A and HLA-B alleles for most subjects in the first cohort. The only immune exposure information available for the cohort was CMV serostatus. In a later analysis, some 17,000 TCR beta sequences were associated with specific HLA alleles at a false discovery rate of 0.05. While some public TCRs were present in many individuals, most TCR sequences turned up only very rarely across donors. Because some donors lacked HLA typing at each locus, the association tests relied only on the typed subset. This cohort had only TCR beta chains sequenced, and the lack of alpha or paired-chain data limited which features could be detected. Sequencing depth was assumed to be roughly uniform across donors in the presence/absence analyses, though that assumption may not hold. Cytomegalovirus status was reported to be diagnosed by the classifier with high specificity and sensitivity in both the original and validation cohorts. According to a later analysis, TCR association rates differed among HLA loci, with DRB1 alleles showing the most associated TCRs and HLA-C alleles showing the fewest. It was suggested by the authors that the approach could potentially be generalized to other disease states and immunological phenotypes. A later genetic analysis associated a missense DCLRE1C variant with V-gene and J-gene trimming of TCR beta chains, and an independent cohort replicated the association. The earlier analysis of approximately 590 of the donors excluded some 16 rarely observed V segments, including chromosome 9 orphons, because counts were too low. In vitro tests confirmed that a few of the cytomegalovirus-associated TCR beta chains recognize cytomegalovirus antigens. Because the 87-base-pair reads could not distinguish some IMGT-functional V segments, including TRBV6-2 and TRBV6-3, those segments were excluded. Broadly in line with IMGT annotations, most TCR beta V segments showed up in productive rearrangements about 87% or about 30% of the time in an earlier analysis of under 700 of the donors. In a later analysis, several top co-occurrence clusters were reported to appear linked to parvovirus B19, influenza, CMV and Epstein-Barr virus. A cluster of highly shared sequence variants was judged likely to represent a technical artifact of the sequencing pipeline. In a later analysis, most CMV-associated TCR beta chains were found to appear HLA-restricted, with HLA associations seemingly driven largely by CMV exposure. Compared with equally common non-associated chains, HLA-associated TCR beta chains in a later analysis were more clonally expanded and had lower generation probabilities. The study gave a list of 150 to 200 TCR beta chains associated with cytomegalovirus. Assigning TCR associations to individual alleles was difficult when HLA alleles, especially DR and DQ, strongly co-occurred. According to a later genetic analysis, donors in an Asian-associated ancestry cluster had fewer N-insertions in productive TCRs than the roughly 660-donor mean.

For this clone: It has no known antigen specificity. Base-call qualities are not available, and no considerably larger clone is one nucleotide away.

The cohort comprised more than 550 healthy bone marrow donors. At the time of sampling, every cohort member was nominally healthy, though immune exposures that went unrecorded were likely present. The donor was CMV seronegative and was included in the group of a few hundred seronegative cohort members. Each donor provided a peripheral blood sample, and peripheral blood mononuclear cells were used for TCR beta sequencing. The Qiagen DNeasy Blood Extraction Kit was used to extract genomic DNA from the blood cell samples. The library was built by means of the immunoSEQ multiplex PCR assay. For the multiplex PCR, a mixture combining 60 forward primers for TCR Vbeta segments and 13 reverse primers for TCR Jbeta segments was used. The CDR3 region of rearranged TCR beta genes was amplified from genomic DNA by a multiplex PCR assay. The amplified TCR beta libraries were sequenced on the Illumina HiSeq System as 87-base-pair reads. On the authors' methods: A later analysis tallied 75 million to 95 million unique TCR beta chains across the 550 to 850 repertoires, and about 12 million of those chains were shared by two or more donors. Raw reads were error-corrected and collapsed into unique sequences with a nearest-neighbor algorithm that merged closely related sequences to remove PCR and sequencing errors. To assign V, D and J gene segments, CDR3 sequences were aligned to IMGT reference sequences. Each retained sequence needed at least a six-nucleotide match to both a V gene segment and a J gene segment. Rearrangements were classified as productive when the CDR3 lacked stop codons and remained in frame with V and J, and all other rearrangements were classified as non-productive. CDR3 was defined according to IMGT convention as the region running from the second conserved V-encoded cysteine to the conserved J-encoded phenylalanine. Sequences without an unambiguous match to a single V gene segment were excluded from the earlier analysis of 587 of the donors. In an earlier analysis of approximately 550 of the donors, V segments were called functional above 56.7% productive rearrangements and were called segregating when the between-donor standard deviation exceeded 5%. A statistical classification framework was built to diagnose cytomegalovirus status from the catalog of TCR beta chain sequences. A later analysis assigned V and J genes by comparing TCR nucleotide sequences with IMGT/GENE-DB human TR gene sequences. Using the TCRdist pipeline, a later analysis assigned CDR3 sequences along with most-parsimonious VDJ recombination scenarios. In a later analysis, each TCR beta chain was defined by its CDR3 amino acid sequence together with its V-gene family, and reads without a unique V-gene family were excluded. As a way to deal with suspected cross-contamination and a sequencing artifact, a later analysis dropped nearly 600 nucleotide sequences that were highly shared and had low generation probability. A later analysis calculated a clonal expansion index for each public chain from normalized within-repertoire ranks of inferred template counts. In a later analysis, generation probabilities were computed using a VDJ recombination model fitted to out-of-frame rearrangements, and the results were checked against IGoR. In a later analysis, TCR-TCR, TCR-HLA and TCR-CMV co-occurrence was scored with hypergeometric tests, and a repertoire-size bias correction was applied to TCR pairs. In a later analysis, false discovery rates were estimated by permuting HLA or CMV assignments 20 times. A later analysis grouped co-occurring TCRs with DBSCAN, adding TCRdist sequence similarity when clustering within HLA-allele-positive subsets. Co-occurrence clustering excluded repertoires with fewer than 30,000 or more than 120,000 public chains, plus five with anomalous nucleotide sharing. This is the immuneACCESS table as TCRdb keeps it, with only in-frame sequences that have V and J called. A part of the clones is gone; compared with another copy, unresolved V genes explain less than half, and the rest is unexplained. V, J and clone size are taken as reported in that table, and D and trimming were inferred from the DNA itself. The sample table records around 170,000 clones; around 83% of these occur just once. The ten largest make up about 0.84% of the sample.

The CDR3 goes from the cysteine to the phenylalanine over 14 residues. The DNA shown is the 42-base CDR3, in frame from base 1. The germline V gene gives CDR1 as SGHVS and CDR2 as FNYEAQ. V sheds 3 bases and J sheds 3 bases, leaving 12 bases between their ends. Input material: PBMCs. The TCR comes from a woman between 18 and 29 years old in good health and CMV-seronegative. This sequence uses TRBV7-6 and TRBJ2-7; the D gene is perhaps TRBD2, on 5 matching bases. The nucleotides are TGTGCCAGCAGCTTTCAGGACGGGAACTACGAGCAGTACTTC. The translation is CASSFQDGNYEQYF.